The rows below give T cell receptor beta chains drawn from one sample of a study of T cells in tumors after PD-1 blockade. Sequencing was performed with immunoSEQ multiplex PCR; in TCRdb, only in-frame clones are kept and a portion is missing. This sample has some 14,000 clones, with 55% to 70% found just once. The material sequenced was tumor tissue, taken after anti-PD-1 treatment. These receptors originate from a human donor with cutaneous squamous cell carcinoma. Each CDR3 is given with its conserved first and last residue. The D gene is left open where the match is weak. Expanded clones are given a class, and other clones once, few, many or no size at all.

v_gene,abundance,j_gene,d_gene,CDR3aa,CDR3nt
TRBV27,few,TRBJ1-6,-,CASSLVRGNSPLHF,TGTGCCAGCAGTTTAGTCAGGGGTAATTCACCCCTCCACTTT
TRBV12-5,few,TRBJ1-3,TRBD1,CASGLVTGTGTRSGNTIYF,TGTGCTAGTGGTTTGGTCACCGGGACAGGGACCAGATCTGGAAACACCATATATTTT
TRBV19,-,TRBJ1-4,-,CASSLDFNEKLFF,TGTGCCAGTAGTCTTGACTTTAATGAAAAACTGTTTTTT
TRBV12-3/TRBV12-4,-,TRBJ2-3,TRBD2,CASRAGGDTQYF,TGTGCCAGCAGGGCGGGAGGAGATACGCAGTATTTT
TRBV19,few,TRBJ2-3,TRBD2,CASNTGLAGGTDTQYF,TGTGCCAGTAATACTGGACTAGCGGGGGGCACAGATACGCAGTATTTT
TRBV19,few,TRBJ1-2,-,CASSIGGEVYGYTF,TGTGCCAGTAGTATTGGAGGGGAAGTCTATGGCTACACCTTC
TRBV21-1,-,TRBJ2-7,-,CASSKVRGRERSYEQYF,TGTGCCAGCAGCAAAGTGAGGGGGCGGGAGCGCTCCTACGAGCAGTACTTC
TRBV15,-,TRBJ1-6,-,CATSRDIQSSYNSPLHF,TGTGCCACCAGCAGAGACATCCAAAGCTCCTATAATTCACCCCTCCACTTT
TRBV27,-,TRBJ2-7,TRBD2,CASSFDGRSYEQYF,TGTGCCAGCAGTTTTGACGGGAGGTCTTACGAGCAGTACTTC
TRBV7-6,once,TRBJ2-7,-,CASSLEGLTLHEQYF,TGTGCCAGCAGCTTAGAAGGCCTCACCCTCCACGAGCAGTACTTC
TRBV18,-,TRBJ2-1,TRBD2,CASSSYSPSGPSYNEQFF,TGTGCCAGCTCTTCCTATTCCCCTAGCGGGCCTTCCTACAATGAGCAGTTCTTC
TRBV18,-,TRBJ1-6,TRBD1,CASSPGQRNSPLHF,TGTGCCAGCTCCCCGGGACAGAGAAATTCACCCCTCCACTTT
TRBV7-2,few,TRBJ1-1,TRBD1,CASSLVPTGVGNTEAFF,TGTGCCAGCAGCTTAGTGCCAACAGGGGTGGGGAACACTGAAGCTTTCTTT
TRBV18,few,TRBJ1-4,-,CASSPRGSNEKLFF,TGTGCCAGCTCCCCCAGGGGAAGTAATGAAAAACTGTTTTTT
TRBV28,-,TRBJ2-7,TRBD2,CASSILAGVYEQYF,TGTGCCAGCAGTATCCTAGCGGGGGTCTACGAGCAGTACTTC
TRBV5-4,few,TRBJ1-4,-,CASSLASDRNEKLFF,TGTGCCAGCAGCTTGGCGTCGGACCGGAATGAAAAACTGTTTTTT